Included here is one T cell receptor (beta chain) sequence, with context. Terminally differentiated effector memory CD45RA+ cells were left out of the naive CD8 fraction, which was CD45RO-negative and positively selected for CCR7. The sample belongs to a study of shared clonotypes between healthy human individuals. Using immunoSEQ multiplex PCR, the repertoire was profiled, and TCRdb retains in-frame clones only, with some absent. Here the sample spans approximately 650,000 clones, about 95% being singletons. The material sequenced was naive CD8+ T cells sorted from blood. The TCR sequence derives from a woman under 40 in good health.

CDR3 nucleotide sequence: TGTGCCAGCAGGCTCCCAGCAGATACGCAGTATTTT. As protein: CASRLPADTQYF. The rearrangement links TRBV2 to TRBJ2-3, with D unresolved. Trimming cost V 6 bases and J 4 bases, with 8 bases left between them. The germline V gene has CDR1 SNHLY and CDR2 FYNNEI. The CDR3 loop spans 12 amino acids. Full variable domain (missing parts from reference TRBV2 and TRBJ2-3): EPEVTQTPSHQVTQMGQEVILRCVPISNHLYFYWYRQILGQKVEFLVSFYNNEISEKSEIFDDQFSVERPDGSNFTLKIRSTKLEDSAMYFCASRLPADTQYFGPGTRLTVL.